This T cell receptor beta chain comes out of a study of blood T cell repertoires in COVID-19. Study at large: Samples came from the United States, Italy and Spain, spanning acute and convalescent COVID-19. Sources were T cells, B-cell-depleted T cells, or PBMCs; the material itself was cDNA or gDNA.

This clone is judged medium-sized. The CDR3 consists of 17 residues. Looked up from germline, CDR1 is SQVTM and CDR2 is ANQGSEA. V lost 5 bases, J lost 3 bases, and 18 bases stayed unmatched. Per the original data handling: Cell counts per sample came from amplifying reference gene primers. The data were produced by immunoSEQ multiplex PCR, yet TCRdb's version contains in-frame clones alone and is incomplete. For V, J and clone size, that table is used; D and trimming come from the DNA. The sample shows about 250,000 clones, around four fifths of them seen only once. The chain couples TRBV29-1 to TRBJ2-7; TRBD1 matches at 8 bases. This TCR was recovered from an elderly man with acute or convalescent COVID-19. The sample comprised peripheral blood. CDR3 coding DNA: TGCAGCGTTCTTTGGTATCTGGCCCCAGGGGGCAACTACGAGCAGTACTTC. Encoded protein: CSVLWYLAPGGNYEQYF.